A single sample is the source of the 5 T cell receptor beta chains below, sequenced in a study of blood T cells in healthy people across ages. With a J-beta primer mix and a sample-barcoded 5' primer, a second PCR ran roughly 7 to 11 cycles. Each CDR3 protein gets one entry after TCRdb re-called the 5' RACE reads with MiXCR. The sample holds over 1.5 million distinct CDR3 sequences, roughly 52% seen once. Source material: blood. These TCRs come from a woman between 35 and 50 years old in good health.

This chain joins TRBV29-1 and TRBJ1-5, with D possibly TRBD1 on 6 matching bases. CDR3 length: 12 amino acids. CDR1 and CDR2 from the germline V gene are SQVTM and ANQGSEA. Trimming removed 4 bases from V and 8 bases from J, with 12 bases in between. The CDR3 is CSVGQAAEPQHF. The CDR3 coding sequence is TGCAGCGTTGGACAGGCGGCGGAGCCCCAGCATTTT.

About this clonotype: A much bigger clone sits one base away, suggesting this may be a read error. The chain recombines TRBV7-2 with TRBJ2-7, with 15 bases matching TRBD2. Germline loops: CDR1 SGHTA, CDR2 FQGNSA. The CDR3 contains 15 residues. In DNA form, the CDR3 reads TGTGCCAGCAGCCGGACTAGCGGGGGGGCCTACGGGCAGTACTTC. It is translated as CASSRTSGGAYGQYF.

V gene TRBV7-9 combines with J gene TRBJ2-2; D is uncertain. The CDR3 totals 14 residues. The germline V gene encodes CDR1 SEHNR and CDR2 FQNEAQ (reference sequence). V was shortened by 4 bases and J by 4 bases, with 10 bases between the two germline ends. CDR3: CASSSKQGTGELFF. Here the CDR3 DNA reads TGTGCCAGCAGCTCCAAACAAGGCACCGGGGAGCTGTTTTTT.

This clonotype has a single count. The rearrangement uses TRBV18 and TRBJ2-1; the match to TRBD1 covers 7 bases. The CDR3 loop spans 14 amino acids. The germline CDR1 and CDR2 sequences are KGHSH and LQKENI. With 1 base clipped from V and 6 bases from J, the junction kept 3 bases outside the gene matches. CDR3 in amino acids: CASSPLGQFNEQFF. CDR3 DNA: TGTGCCAGCTCACCACTGGGACAGTTCAATGAGCAGTTCTTC.

The chain employs TRBV10-3 and TRBJ2-1; TRBD2 agrees at 13 bases. CDR3 size: 14 residues. Germline CDR1 is ENHRY and CDR2 is SYGVKD. V was clipped by 7 bases and J by 10 bases; unmatched bases: 7. The CDR3 loop reads CAIKLTSGGTEQFF. The CDR3 nucleotides are TGTGCCATCAAATTGACTAGCGGGGGGACCGAGCAGTTCTTC.